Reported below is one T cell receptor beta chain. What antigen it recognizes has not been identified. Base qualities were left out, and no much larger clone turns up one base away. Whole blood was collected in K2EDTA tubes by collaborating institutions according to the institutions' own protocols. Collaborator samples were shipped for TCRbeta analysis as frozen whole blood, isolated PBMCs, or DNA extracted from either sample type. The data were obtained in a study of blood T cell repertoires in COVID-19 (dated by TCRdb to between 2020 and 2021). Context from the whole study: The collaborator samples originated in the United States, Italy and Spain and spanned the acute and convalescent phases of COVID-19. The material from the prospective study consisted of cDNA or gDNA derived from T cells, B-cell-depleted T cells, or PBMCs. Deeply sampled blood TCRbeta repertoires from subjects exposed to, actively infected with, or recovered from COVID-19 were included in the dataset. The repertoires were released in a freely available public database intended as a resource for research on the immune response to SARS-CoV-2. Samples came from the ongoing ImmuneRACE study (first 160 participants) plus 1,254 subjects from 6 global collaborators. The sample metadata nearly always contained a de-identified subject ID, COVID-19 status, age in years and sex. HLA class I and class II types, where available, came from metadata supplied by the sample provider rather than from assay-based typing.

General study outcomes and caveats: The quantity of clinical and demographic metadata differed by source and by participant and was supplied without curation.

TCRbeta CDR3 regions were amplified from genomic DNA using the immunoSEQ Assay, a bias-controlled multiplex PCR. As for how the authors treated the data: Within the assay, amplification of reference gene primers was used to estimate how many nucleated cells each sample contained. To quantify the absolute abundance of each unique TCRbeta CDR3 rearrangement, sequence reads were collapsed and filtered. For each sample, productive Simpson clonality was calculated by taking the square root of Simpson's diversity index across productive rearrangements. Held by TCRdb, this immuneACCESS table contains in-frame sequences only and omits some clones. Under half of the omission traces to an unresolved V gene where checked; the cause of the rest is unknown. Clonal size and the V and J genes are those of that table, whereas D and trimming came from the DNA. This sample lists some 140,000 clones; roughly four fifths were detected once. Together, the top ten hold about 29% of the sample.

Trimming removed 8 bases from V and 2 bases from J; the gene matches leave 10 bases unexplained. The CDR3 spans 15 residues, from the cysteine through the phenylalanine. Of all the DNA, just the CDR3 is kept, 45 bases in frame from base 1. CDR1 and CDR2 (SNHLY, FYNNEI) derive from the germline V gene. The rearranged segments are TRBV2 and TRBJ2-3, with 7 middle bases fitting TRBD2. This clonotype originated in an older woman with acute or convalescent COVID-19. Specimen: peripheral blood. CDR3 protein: CASPGGSSSTDTQYF. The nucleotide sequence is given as TGTGCCAGCCCCGGGGGGTCCTCCTCCACAGATACGCAGTATTTT.